Listed below are T cell receptor beta chains from one sample, sequenced in a study of regulatory T cells in long-lasting Graves disease. One entry per CDR3 protein results from TCRdb running MiXCR on the multiplex PCR reads. The sample consists of 400,000 to 550,000 distinct CDR3 sequences, approximately 16% of them appearing once. The same data also contributed to another study, on T cells in Graves' hyperthyroidism and ophthalmopathy.

The sequenced sample was peripheral blood mononuclear cells (PBMCs), obtained at new diagnosis, from a patient treated with antithyroid drugs. The origin of the receptors is a woman between 18 and 30 years old with Graves disease. Both conserved end residues are part of each CDR3. The D gene is left open where the match is weak. For some rows the clone size is stated as once, few or many, or as a class when expanded; others skip it.

V	size	D	J	CDR3	DNA
TRBV9	once	-	TRBJ2-1	CASSSGPTSSSYNEQFF	TGTGCCAGCAGCTCAGGGCCTACTTCGAGCTCCTACAATGAGCAGTTCTTC
TRBV18	-	-	TRBJ1-1	CASSPGGAAFF	TGTGCCAGCTCCCCCGGGGGGGCAGCTTTCTTT
TRBV5-1	many	-	TRBJ2-7	CASSPLTGPGSYEQYF	TGCGCCAGCAGCCCGCTAACAGGGCCGGGCTCCTACGAGCAGTACTTC
TRBV11-2	many	TRBD1	TRBJ2-7	CASSETGLYEQYF	TGTGCCAGCAGCGAGACAGGGTTGTACGAGCAGTACTTC
TRBV25-1	-	-	TRBJ1-3	CASSAARAGNTIYF	TGTGCCAGCAGCGCGGCTAGGGCTGGAAACACCATATATTTT
TRBV15	-	-	TRBJ1-4	CATSSGQGGFEKLFF	TGTGCCACCAGCTCGGGTCAGGGAGGGTTTGAAAAACTGTTTTTT
TRBV28	many	-	TRBJ2-7	CASRQAAIQEQYF	TGTGCCAGCAGACAGGCGGCTATTCAAGAGCAGTACTTC
TRBV24-1	-	-	TRBJ2-1	CATSDFQGNEQFF	TGTGCCACCAGTGATTTTCAGGGGAATGAGCAGTTCTTC
TRBV28	many	TRBD2	TRBJ2-7	CASSSSGLAGGTPDYEQYF	TGTGCCAGCAGTTCCTCCGGACTAGCGGGAGGGACCCCAGACTACGAGCAGTACTTC
TRBV29-1	-	TRBD2	TRBJ2-5	CSVGGLAGEPQETQYF	TGCAGCGTTGGGGGACTAGCGGGAGAGCCCCAAGAGACCCAGTACTTC
TRBV19	-	TRBD2	TRBJ2-1	CASSIAAGGSYDEQFF	TGTGCCAGTAGTATAGCGGCGGGAGGCTCCTACGATGAGCAGTTCTTC
TRBV11-3	-	-	TRBJ2-4	CASAAKNIQYF	TGTGCCAGTGCGGCCAAAAACATTCAGTACTTC
TRBV20-1	many	-	TRBJ2-7	CSARGAGSYEQYF	TGCAGTGCTAGGGGGGCTGGTTCCTACGAGCAGTACTTC
TRBV19	-	-	TRBJ2-4	CASSRGGRENIQYF	TGTGCCAGTAGTCGTGGGGGGCGCGAAAACATTCAGTACTTC
TRBV6-2/TRBV6-3	-	-	TRBJ2-7	CASSTRTVSYEQYF	TGTGCCAGCAGCACCAGGACGGTCTCCTACGAGCAGTACTTC
TRBV25-1	few	-	TRBJ2-5	CASMRETQYF	TGTGCCAGCATGCGAGAGACCCAGTACTTC
TRBV7-9	-	-	TRBJ2-2	CASSPRVGLTTGELFF	TGTGCCAGCAGCCCCCGGGTGGGGCTAACCACCGGGGAGCTGTTTTTT
TRBV11-2	many	-	TRBJ2-7	CASSTQLEGFHEQYF	TGTGCCAGCAGTACCCAACTGGAGGGCTTCCACGAGCAGTACTTC
TRBV20-1	many	-	TRBJ2-1	CSARDVWGSSYNEQFF	TGCAGTGCTAGAGATGTCTGGGGGAGCTCCTACAATGAGCAGTTCTTC
TRBV20-1	many	-	TRBJ2-7	CSALDRLSYEQYF	TGCAGTGCACTCGACAGGCTCTCCTACGAGCAGTACTTC
TRBV6-1	many	-	TRBJ2-1	CASSEMGSSYNEQFF	TGTGCCAGCAGTGAAATGGGGAGCTCCTACAATGAGCAGTTCTTC
TRBV6-1	-	-	TRBJ2-2	CASRAGAGELFF	TGTGCCAGCAGGGCAGGGGCCGGGGAGCTGTTTTTT
TRBV5-4	few	-	TRBJ2-7	CASSYRDGGREQYF	TGTGCCAGCAGCTACCGGGACGGAGGACGCGAGCAGTACTTC
TRBV5-5	many	-	TRBJ1-1	CASSFEAGATEAFF	TGTGCCAGCAGCTTCGAGGCGGGGGCTACTGAAGCTTTCTTT
TRBV27	many	-	TRBJ1-1	CASRPVPNTEAFF	TGTGCCAGCCGTCCCGTCCCGAACACTGAAGCTTTCTTT
TRBV10-3	few	-	TRBJ1-1	CAISESGGTEAFF	TGTGCCATCAGTGAGTCGGGGGGCACTGAAGCTTTCTTT
TRBV20-1	many	-	TRBJ1-1	CSARVQGRMNTEAFF	TGCAGTGCTAGAGTTCAAGGGCGAATGAACACTGAAGCTTTCTTT
TRBV7-9	few	-	TRBJ2-2	CASSLAGGSGELFF	TGTGCCAGCAGCTTAGCTGGGGGATCCGGGGAGCTGTTTTTT
TRBV7-2	few	-	TRBJ2-7	CASSLVTFGRGYEQYF	TGTGCCAGCAGCTTAGTAACTTTCGGGAGAGGCTACGAGCAGTACTTC
TRBV7-3	-	TRBD2	TRBJ2-1	CASSQTGSGRAFF	TGTGCCAGCAGCCAGACAGGCAGCGGGAGGGCATTCTTC
TRBV20-1	few	TRBD1	TRBJ2-7	CSAGRTGVSYEQYF	TGCAGTGCTGGCAGGACAGGGGTCTCCTACGAGCAGTACTTC
TRBV29-1	few	TRBD1	TRBJ2-5	CSVQGASVETQYF	TGCAGCGTACAGGGGGCTTCAGTGGAGACCCAGTACTTC
TRBV5-5	-	TRBD1	TRBJ2-7	CASSDRGSEQYF	TGTGCCAGCAGCGACAGGGGAAGCGAGCAGTACTTC
TRBV5-1	many	TRBD1	TRBJ2-5	CASSDPTGRRETQYF	TGCGCCAGCAGCGACCCGACAGGGCGAAGGGAGACCCAGTACTTC
TRBV9	-	TRBD2	TRBJ2-5	CASSPGLALETQYF	TGTGCCAGCAGCCCGGGACTAGCGTTGGAGACCCAGTACTTC
TRBV29-1	few	TRBD1	TRBJ1-1	CSVVNRGGTEAFF	TGCAGCGTGGTTAACAGGGGTGGCACTGAAGCTTTCTTT
TRBV4-3	few	TRBD1	TRBJ2-1	CASSQVGPGQGEGEQFF	TGCGCCAGCAGCCAAGTGGGTCCCGGGCAGGGGGAAGGCGAGCAGTTCTTC
TRBV4-1	few	-	TRBJ1-2	CASSQVLRGRGRGGYTF	TGCGCCAGCAGCCAAGTCTTGCGGGGGCGGGGGAGGGGTGGCTACACCTTC
TRBV24-1	-	-	TRBJ2-1	CAAGRGDNEQFF	TGTGCCGCCGGAAGGGGGGACAATGAGCAGTTCTTC
TRBV3-1	many	TRBD1	TRBJ2-2	CASTRGQSNTGELFF	TGTGCCAGCACCAGGGGGCAATCGAACACCGGGGAGCTGTTTTTT
TRBV19	-	-	TRBJ1-6	CASSITGPDNSPLHF	TGTGCCAGTAGTATCACGGGACCTGATAATTCACCCCTCCACTTT
TRBV3-1	-	-	TRBJ2-2	CASSQPPPGELFF	TGTGCCAGCAGCCAACCCCCCCCCGGGGAGCTGTTTTTT
TRBV20-1	-	TRBD2	TRBJ2-5	CSAMRTSGRSWDQETQYF	TGCAGTGCTATGAGGACTAGCGGGAGGTCTTGGGATCAAGAGACCCAGTACTTC
TRBV6-2/TRBV6-3	-	-	TRBJ1-5	CASSQRGPRNQPQHF	TGTGCCAGCAGTCAGCGGGGGCCGCGCAATCAGCCCCAGCATTTT
TRBV7-9	-	-	TRBJ2-1	CASQSAPTIGEQFF	TGTGCCAGCCAGTCTGCACCAACGATTGGTGAGCAGTTCTTC
TRBV29-1	many	-	TRBJ2-1	CSVEEVRYNEQFF	TGCAGCGTTGAAGAAGTCAGATACAATGAGCAGTTCTTC
TRBV9	-	TRBD1	TRBJ2-5	CASSVGQGALETQYF	TGTGCCAGCAGCGTGGGACAGGGGGCGTTAGAGACCCAGTACTTC
TRBV10-3	many	-	TRBJ2-3	CAISGGNTDTQYF	TGTGCCATCAGTGGTGGGAACACAGATACGCAGTATTTT
TRBV28	once	TRBD2	TRBJ2-3	CASTQRGLGGDTQYF	TGTGCCAGCACCCAAAGGGGACTAGGGGGAGATACGCAGTATTTT
TRBV11-2	few	-	TRBJ1-4	CASSPRILGATNEKLFF	TGTGCCAGCAGCCCTAGGATACTAGGGGCGACTAATGAAAAACTGTTTTTT
TRBV5-1	-	TRBD1	TRBJ2-7	CASSLTGTGIFYEQYF	TGCGCCAGCAGCTTGACCGGGACAGGGATTTTCTACGAGCAGTACTTC
TRBV20-1	many	TRBD1	TRBJ2-3	CSAVGTGKTDTQYF	TGCAGTGCTGTCGGGACAGGGAAGACAGATACGCAGTATTTT
TRBV7-9	-	TRBD2	TRBJ2-1	CASRYSSGSSYNEQFF	TGTGCCAGCAGATATTCTAGCGGGAGTTCATACAATGAGCAGTTCTTC
TRBV7-2	many	TRBD1	TRBJ2-7	CASSLAWTGEQYF	TGTGCCAGCAGCTTAGCTTGGACAGGGGAGCAGTACTTC
TRBV12-3/TRBV12-4	many	TRBD2	TRBJ2-5	CASSFGTSGRFSGETQYF	TGTGCCAGCAGTTTCGGGACTAGCGGGAGGTTTAGTGGAGAGACCCAGTACTTC
TRBV5-6	few	-	TRBJ1-2	CASSPDATGGYTF	TGTGCCAGCAGCCCGGATGCGACCGGCGGCTACACCTTC
TRBV7-2	-	-	TRBJ1-3	CASSLVGSGVFSGNTIYF	TGTGCCAGCAGCTTAGTGGGTTCAGGGGTCTTCTCGGGAAACACCATATATTTT